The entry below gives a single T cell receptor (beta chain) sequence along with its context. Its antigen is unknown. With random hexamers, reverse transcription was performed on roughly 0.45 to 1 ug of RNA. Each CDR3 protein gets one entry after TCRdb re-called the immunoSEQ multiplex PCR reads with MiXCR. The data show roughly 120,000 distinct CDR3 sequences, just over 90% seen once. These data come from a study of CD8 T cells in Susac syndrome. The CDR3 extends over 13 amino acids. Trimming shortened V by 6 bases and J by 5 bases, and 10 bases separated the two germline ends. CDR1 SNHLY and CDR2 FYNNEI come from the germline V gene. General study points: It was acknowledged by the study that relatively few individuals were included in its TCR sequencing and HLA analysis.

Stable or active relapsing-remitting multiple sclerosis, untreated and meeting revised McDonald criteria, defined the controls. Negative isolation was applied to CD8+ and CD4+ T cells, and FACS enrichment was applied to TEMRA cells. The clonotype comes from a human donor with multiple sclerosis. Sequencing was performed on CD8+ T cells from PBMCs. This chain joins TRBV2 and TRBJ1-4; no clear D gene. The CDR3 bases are TGTGCCAGCAGCGGCAGGCTGAATGAAAAACTGTTTTTT. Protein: CASSGRLNEKLFF.